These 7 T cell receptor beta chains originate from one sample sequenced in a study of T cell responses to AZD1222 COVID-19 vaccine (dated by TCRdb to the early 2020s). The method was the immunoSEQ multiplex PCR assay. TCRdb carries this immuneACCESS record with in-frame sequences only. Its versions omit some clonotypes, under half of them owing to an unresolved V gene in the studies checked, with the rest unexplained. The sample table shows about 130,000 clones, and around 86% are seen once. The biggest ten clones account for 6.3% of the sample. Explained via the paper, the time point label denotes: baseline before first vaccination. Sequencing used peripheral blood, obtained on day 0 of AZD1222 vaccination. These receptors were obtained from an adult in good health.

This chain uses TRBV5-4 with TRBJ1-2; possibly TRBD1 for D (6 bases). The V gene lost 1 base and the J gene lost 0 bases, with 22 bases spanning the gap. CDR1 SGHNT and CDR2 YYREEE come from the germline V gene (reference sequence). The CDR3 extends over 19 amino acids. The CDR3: CASSLFGRGSVGANYGYTF. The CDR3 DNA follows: TGTGCCAGCAGCTTGTTCGGCAGGGGATCGGTGGGAGCTAACTATGGCTACACCTTC.

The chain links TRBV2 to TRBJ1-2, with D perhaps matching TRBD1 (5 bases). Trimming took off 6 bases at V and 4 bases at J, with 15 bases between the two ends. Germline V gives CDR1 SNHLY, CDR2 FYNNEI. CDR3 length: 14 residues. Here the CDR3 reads CASRGEAPIYGYTF. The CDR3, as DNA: TGTGCCAGCAGGGGGGAGGCCCCCATCTATGGCTACACCTTC.

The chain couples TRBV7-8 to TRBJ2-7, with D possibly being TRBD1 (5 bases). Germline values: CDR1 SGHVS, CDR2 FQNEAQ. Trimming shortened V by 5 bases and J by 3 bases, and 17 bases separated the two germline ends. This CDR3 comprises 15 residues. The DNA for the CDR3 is TGTGCCAGCAGCGAACCCTCAGGGAAGAGCTACGAGCAGTACTTC. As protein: CASSEPSGKSYEQYF.

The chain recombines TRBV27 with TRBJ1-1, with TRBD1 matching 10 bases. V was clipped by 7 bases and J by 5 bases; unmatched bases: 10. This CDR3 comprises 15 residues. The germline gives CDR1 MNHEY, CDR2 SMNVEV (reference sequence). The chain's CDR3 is CASISAGQGHTEAFF. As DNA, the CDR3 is TGTGCCAGCATATCCGCGGGACAGGGGCATACTGAAGCTTTCTTT.

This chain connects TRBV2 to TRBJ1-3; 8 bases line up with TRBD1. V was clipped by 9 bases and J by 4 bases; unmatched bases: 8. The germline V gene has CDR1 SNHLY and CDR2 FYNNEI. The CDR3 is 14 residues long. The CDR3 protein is CASQTGAVGNTIYF. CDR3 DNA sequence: TGTGCCAGTCAGACAGGGGCTGTAGGAAACACCATATATTTT.

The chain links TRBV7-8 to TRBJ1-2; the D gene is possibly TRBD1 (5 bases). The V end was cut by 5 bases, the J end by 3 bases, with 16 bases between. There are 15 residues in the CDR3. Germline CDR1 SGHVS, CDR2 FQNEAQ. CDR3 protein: CASSAGGGRYYGYTF. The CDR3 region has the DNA TGTGCCAGCAGCGCGGGGGGAGGCCGCTACTATGGCTACACCTTC.

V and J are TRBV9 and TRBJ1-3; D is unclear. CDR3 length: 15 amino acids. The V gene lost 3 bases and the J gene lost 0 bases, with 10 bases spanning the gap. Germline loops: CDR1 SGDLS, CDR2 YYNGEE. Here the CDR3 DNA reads TGTGCCAGCAGCGAGGGTCTTCTCTCTGGAAACACCATATATTTT. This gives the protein CASSEGLLSGNTIYF.